Shown below are 14 T cell receptor beta chains from a single sample sequenced in a study of cytomegalovirus exposure and HLA in healthy donors. 13 Jbeta primers and 60 Vbeta primers were used for the PCR. TCRdb's table, derived via immunoSEQ multiplex PCR, lists solely in-frame clones and lacks some. This sample has about 76,000 clones, with roughly 70% found just once. Sample: PBMCs. The receptor source for this set is a man between 60 and 75 years old in good health and CMV-seropositive.

This clone has a single count. The rearrangement links TRBV30 to TRBJ1-2; D is unclear. With 0 bases removed from V and 5 bases from J, the gap between germline ends came to 4 bases. The length of the CDR3 is 11 residues. In germline, CDR1 is GTSNPN, CDR2 SVGIG (reference sequence). CDR3 bases: TGTGCCTGGAGTGTCGGGTATGGCTACACCTTC. This codes for CAWSVGYGYTF.

The genes are TRBV7-9 and TRBJ2-7; D remains unclear. The CDR3 is 12 amino acids. CDR1 and CDR2 from the germline V gene are SEHNR and FQNEAQ (reference sequence). With 1 base removed from V and 6 bases from J, the gap between germline ends came to 7 bases. CDR3 in amino acids: CASSLDQFEQYF. The CDR3 bases are TGTGCCAGCAGCTTAGATCAATTCGAGCAGTACTTC.

This clone was seen only once. V and J are TRBV7-8 and TRBJ1-5; D perhaps matches TRBD1 (6 bases). CDR1 and CDR2 from the germline V gene are SGHVS and FQNEAQ. CDR3 length equals 16 residues. Trimming took off 5 bases at V and 6 bases at J, with 20 bases between the two ends. The CDR3 DNA follows: TGTGCCAGCAGCGACGAGGGAGGGGGTTCCGGTCAGCCCCAGCATTTT. Translated, it gives CASSDEGGGSGQPQHF.

V is TRBV6-5 and J is TRBJ2-1; D is possibly TRBD2 (6 bases). The CDR3 consists of 15 residues. V lost 0 bases, J lost 5 bases, and 11 bases lay in between. CDR1 and CDR2 (germline): MNHEY, SVGAGI. The CDR3 reads CASSYSLAGNNEQFF. The DNA for the CDR3 is TGTGCCAGCAGTTACTCGTTGGCGGGGAACAATGAGCAGTTCTTC.

The chain joins TRBV19 to TRBJ1-4, with D uncertain. This CDR3 comprises 14 residues. CDR1 is LNHDA, CDR2 SQIVND, per germline (reference sequence). Trimming pared 6 bases from V and 2 bases from J, leaving 10 bases between. CDR3 in DNA: TGTGCCAGTAGCGAGACGGAGACTAATGAAAAACTGTTTTTT. The encoded protein is CASSETETNEKLFF.

This clone was detected once. This chain uses TRBV6-1 with TRBJ2-2, with 7 bases fitting TRBD2. The V gene's germline CDR1 is MNHNS and CDR2 SASEGT. This CDR3 comprises 15 residues. V lost 4 bases to trimming and J lost 5 bases; unmatched junction nucleotides: 7. CDR3 amino acids: CASSGGGGITGELFF. CDR3 bases: TGTGCCAGCAGTGGCGGCGGGGGAATTACCGGGGAGCTGTTTTTT.

This clone turned up a few times. This rearrangement joins TRBV5-1 to TRBJ1-1; 7 nucleotides align to TRBD1. J lost 5 bases, V lost 4 bases, and 8 bases had no gene match. CDR3 length: 14 amino acids. Germline assignment: CDR1 SGHRS and CDR2 YFSETQ. Written as DNA, the CDR3 is TGCGCCAGCAGCCTGACGACAGGGTCGACTGAAGCTTTCTTT. This gives the protein CASSLTTGSTEAFF.

This chain uses TRBV6-5 with TRBJ1-2; D uncertain. In germline, CDR1 is MNHEY, CDR2 SVGAGI. Trimming cost V 6 bases and J 8 bases, with 13 bases left between them. The length of the CDR3 is 12 residues. DNA of the CDR3: TGTGCCAGCAGCCCCGTTGGAGGAGGCTACACCTTC. Translating it yields CASSPVGGGYTF.

J is TRBJ2-1 and V is TRBV7-9; D is ambiguous. The germline V and J ends were trimmed by 4 bases and 5 bases, with 15 bases remaining between them. This CDR3 region has 15 residues. In germline, CDR1 is SEHNR, CDR2 FQNEAQ (reference sequence). This chain's CDR3 is CASSSRSVIHNEQFF. The DNA for the CDR3 is TGTGCCAGCAGCTCCCGTTCAGTAATCCACAATGAGCAGTTCTTC.

The chain recombines TRBV7-9 with TRBJ2-5; 7 bases are shared with TRBD2. There are 12 residues in the CDR3. Germline values: CDR1 SEHNR, CDR2 FQNEAQ (reference sequence). V lost 4 bases, J lost 4 bases, and 0 bases stayed unmatched. The CDR3 protein is CASSWGGETQYF. In DNA form, the CDR3 reads TGTGCCAGCAGCTGGGGGGGAGAGACCCAGTACTTC.

Here the CDR3 DNA reads TGTGCCAGCAGTTTCTCGGGGGACCTACAAGAGACCCAGTACTTC. Its translation: CASSFSGDLQETQYF. This chain links TRBV28 with TRBJ2-5; the D gene is possibly TRBD2 (6 bases). The CDR3 sequence is 15 residues long. Trimming took 3 bases from V and 2 from J, leaving 13 bases between them. Germline CDR1 and CDR2: MDHEN and SYDVKM.

This sequence joins TRBV5-1 and TRBJ2-5; D uncertain. The CDR3 contains 16 residues. CDR1 and CDR2 (germline): SGHRS, YFSETQ. The ends were cut back, 2 bases at V and 4 bases at J, with 18 bases in the middle. This CDR3 is CASSLLTGAPGETQYF. The CDR3, as DNA: TGCGCCAGCAGCTTACTGACCGGAGCTCCGGGAGAGACCCAGTACTTC.

The chain carries TRBV10-3 and TRBJ1-5; maybe TRBD1 (6 bases). V lost 8 bases and J lost 0, with 14 bases in between. Germline assignment: CDR1 ENHRY and CDR2 SYGVKD. CDR3 length: 15 amino acids. The chain's CDR3 is CAIGGGGTSNQPQHF. The DNA of the CDR3 is TGTGCCATCGGGGGCGGGGGAACTAGCAATCAGCCCCAGCATTTT.

The V and J genes are TRBV28 and TRBJ2-5; 12 nucleotides agree with TRBD2. Germline CDR1 is MDHEN and CDR2 is SYDVKM. This CDR3 comprises 14 residues. Trimming at V came to 5 bases and at J to 6 bases, leaving 4 bases not matched to a gene. The CDR3 DNA reads as TGTGCCAGCAGTCTCGGACTAGCGGGAAAGACCCAGTACTTC. As protein: CASSLGLAGKTQYF.